This TCR beta chain was recovered during a study of cytomegalovirus exposure and HLA in healthy donors (dated by TCRdb to 2016 to 2017). Looking at the study overall: In an earlier analysis of around 540 of the donors, 250 to 350 Gb of sequence data and 95 million to 130 million unique TCR beta sequences from about 179 million T cells were reported. Every repertoire in the discovery cohort had been generated on one and the same sequencing platform. Donor age, sex, ethnicity and CMV serostatus were compiled together with the repertoire data. In the later analysis, no new phenotypic data were used to find candidate immune exposures; instead, reliance was placed on TCR beta sequences and their occurrence across donors. Along with the approximately 620-subject first cohort, a separate validation cohort of over a hundred different subjects was used. A later genetic analysis took genome-wide SNP genotypes for about 65% of the roughly 670 donors and used that subset as a discovery cohort. About 280 gigabases of sequencing data and 70 million to 100 million unique TCR sequences were included in an early release covering over 600 HLA-typed donors. Among the roughly 400 genotyped donors, approximately 77% belonged to the genetic ancestry cluster associated with self-reported Caucasian donors. A handful of DR-DQ haplotypes were treated as single units for association and clustering because of strong linkage in the cohort. Using immunosequencing, the study profiled T cell repertoires from 666 subjects and related those repertoires to cytomegalovirus serostatus. A later analysis re-examined previously published TCR beta repertoires from 600 to 700 donors and added high-resolution HLA genotyping to investigate patterns of TCR occurrence. The number of donors typed differed by locus, with roughly 620-640 for A, B, C, DRB1 and DQB1, around 520 for DQA1, nearly 610 for DPA1, and under 490 for DPB1. The study combined high-throughput TCR immunosequencing, statistical association of individual TCRs with disease status, and machine learning to predict cytomegalovirus infection status. Both class I and class II loci were covered by HLA typing, at four-digit resolution. Among 300 to 500 genotyped donors of the cohort, an average of roughly 230,000 unique TCR beta nucleotide sequences was sequenced per donor, of which about 19% were non-productive. The aim of the study was to test whether cataloging public T cell receptors could identify signatures of past pathogen exposure. An earlier analysis of more than 450 of the donors used high-throughput TCR beta sequencing to judge whether each TCR beta V gene segment behaved as functional or pseudogenic.

The study at large found these results: A later analysis associated 17,000 or so TCR beta sequences with specific HLA alleles at a false discovery rate of 0.05. The study listed around 160 TCR beta chains as associated with cytomegalovirus. Most TCR sequences were seen in very few donors, while some public TCRs were found in many individuals. A further reported finding was that TCR beta sequences accurately predicted the HLA-A and HLA-B alleles for most subjects in the first cohort. The only immune exposure information available for the cohort was CMV serostatus. It was suggested by the authors that the approach could potentially be generalized to other disease states and immunological phenotypes. A cluster of highly shared sequence variants was judged likely to represent a technical artifact of the sequencing pipeline. In a later analysis, the rate of TCR association differed among HLA loci, with DRB1 alleles having the most associated TCRs and HLA-C alleles having the fewest. Because counts were too low, fewer than 20 rarely observed V segments, including chromosome 9 orphons, were excluded from the earlier analysis of about 500 of the donors. According to a later analysis, most CMV-associated TCR beta chains appeared to be HLA-restricted, and the HLA associations seemed to be driven largely by CMV exposure. The cohort was sequenced for TCR beta chains only, and without alpha or paired-chain data the features that could be detected were limited. An earlier analysis of approximately 570 of the donors showed that most TCR beta V segments appeared in productive rearrangements either about 87% or about 30% of the time, which broadly matched IMGT annotations. In a later analysis, HLA-associated TCR beta chains showed more clonal expansion and lower generation probabilities than non-associated chains that were equally common. Correlated functional status among segregating V segments might reflect linkage disequilibrium, but an unknown experimental factor could not be ruled out. When HLA alleles, especially DR and DQ, strongly co-occurred, attributing TCR associations to individual alleles was difficult. V-gene and J-gene trimming of TCR beta chains was associated with a missense DCLRE1C variant in a later genetic analysis, and the association was replicated in an independent cohort. Presence/absence analyses assumed roughly uniform sequencing depth across donors, an assumption that may not hold. A few of the identified cytomegalovirus-associated TCR beta chains were confirmed in vitro to be specific for cytomegalovirus antigens. Cytomegalovirus status was reported to be diagnosed by the classifier with high specificity and sensitivity in both the original and validation cohorts. Several of the top co-occurrence clusters appeared to be linked to parvovirus B19, influenza, CMV and Epstein-Barr virus, according to a later analysis. Some IMGT-functional V segments, including TRBV6-2 and TRBV6-3, could not be told apart with the 87-base-pair reads, so those segments were excluded. Because HLA typing was unavailable for some donors at each locus, only the typed subset was used in association tests. According to a later genetic analysis, donors in an Asian-associated ancestry cluster had fewer N-insertions in productive TCRs than the approximately 700-donor mean.

Trimming leaves V shorter by 5 bases and J shorter by 6 bases, with the junction holding 11 bases beyond the gene matches. The CDR3 holds 16 amino acids from the cysteine to the phenylalanine. Only the CDR3 region is kept as DNA, spanning 48 bases read in frame from base 1. The germline V gene specifies SGHVS as CDR1 and FNYEAQ as CDR2. On this clone itself: What antigen it recognizes has not been identified. Per-base quality was not reported, and no clone a single base away is much larger than it.

Libraries were built with the immunoSEQ multiplex PCR assay. For the multiplex PCR, a mixture combining 60 forward primers for TCR Vbeta segments and 13 reverse primers for TCR Jbeta segments was used. Amplification of the CDR3 region of rearranged TCR beta genes was performed with a multiplex PCR assay on genomic DNA. The Illumina HiSeq System was used to sequence the amplified TCR beta libraries as 87-base-pair reads. In the authors' own workflow: A later analysis tallied 80 million to 95 million unique TCR beta chains across the 700 or so repertoires, and roughly 11 million of those chains were shared by two or more donors. To remove PCR and sequencing errors, raw reads were error-corrected and collapsed into unique sequences using a nearest-neighbor algorithm that merged closely related sequences. CDR3 sequences were aligned to IMGT reference sequences to assign V, D and J gene segments. For a sequence to be retained, a match of at least six nucleotides was required to both a V gene segment and a J gene segment. A rearrangement counted as productive if the CDR3 had no stop codons and remained in frame with V and J, and every other rearrangement counted as non-productive. Following IMGT convention, CDR3 was defined as the stretch from the second conserved V-encoded cysteine to the conserved J-encoded phenylalanine. In an earlier analysis of approximately 500 of the donors, sequences lacking an unambiguous match to a single V gene segment were excluded. In an earlier analysis of 587 of the donors, V segments were called functional above 56.7% productive rearrangements and were called segregating when the between-donor standard deviation exceeded 5%. A statistical classification framework was built to diagnose cytomegalovirus status from the catalog of TCR beta chain sequences. In a later analysis, V and J genes were assigned by comparing TCR nucleotide sequences against IMGT/GENE-DB human TR gene sequences. A later analysis assigned CDR3 sequences and most-parsimonious VDJ recombination scenarios with the TCRdist pipeline. In a later analysis, every TCR beta chain was defined by the combination of its CDR3 amino acid sequence and its V-gene family, and reads without a unique V-gene family were dropped. In a later analysis, 450 to 600 highly shared, low-generation-probability nucleotide sequences were removed to address suspected cross-contamination and a sequencing artifact. In a later analysis, a clonal expansion index was calculated for each public chain from normalized within-repertoire ranks of inferred template counts. In a later analysis, generation probabilities were computed with a VDJ recombination model fitted to out-of-frame rearrangements, and the resulting probabilities were checked against IGoR. In a later analysis, hypergeometric tests were used to score TCR-TCR, TCR-HLA and TCR-CMV co-occurrence, with a repertoire-size bias correction applied to TCR pairs. In a later analysis, false discovery rates were estimated by permuting HLA or CMV assignments 20 times. In a later analysis, co-occurring TCRs were grouped using DBSCAN, and TCRdist sequence similarity was added for clustering within HLA-allele-positive subsets. Repertoires with fewer than 30,000 or more than 120,000 public chains, plus five repertoires with anomalous nucleotide sharing, were excluded from co-occurrence clustering. This immuneACCESS table, as held by TCRdb, lists in-frame sequences with V and J called but not all clones. Of the missing ones, under half trace to an unresolved V gene in checked studies; the others have no known cause. V, J and clone size were drawn from that table, and D and trimming were deduced from the DNA. Present in this sample are under 150,000 clones, around 77% of which were seen just once. Clones ranked in the top ten supply around 5.8% of the sample.

In total, approximately 610 healthy bone marrow donors made up the cohort. All cohort members were sampled while nominally healthy, although unrecorded immune exposures were likely present. The donor tested CMV seropositive and was one of the 289 seropositive cohort members. A peripheral blood sample was provided by each donor, and peripheral blood mononuclear cells were used for TCR beta sequencing. The Qiagen DNeasy Blood Extraction Kit was used to extract genomic DNA from the blood cell samples. The receptor's source is a young woman in good health and CMV-seropositive. Sequencing input: PBMCs. The sequence is built from TRBV7-6 and TRBJ1-2; 11 junctional bases match TRBD1. The CDR3 sequence is CASSINVGQGGDGYTF. The sequenced DNA is TGTGCCAGCAGCATCAACGTGGGACAGGGGGGGGATGGCTACACCTTC.